A single sample is the source of the 4 T cell receptor beta chains below, sequenced in a study of blood T cell repertoires in COVID-19. Clones were sequenced by immunoSEQ multiplex PCR, and TCRdb holds only the in-frame ones, with some missing. The table lists a few hundred thousand clones, around nine tenths of them singletons. The sequenced material came from peripheral blood. The receptors originated from a woman aged 65 to 85 with active or convalescent COVID-19.

This clone was picked up one time. This chain joins TRBV10-3 and TRBJ2-7, with 10 bases that match TRBD1. This CDR3 spans 16 amino acids. The germline gives CDR1 ENHRY, CDR2 SYGVKD. V lost 3 bases and J lost 3; bases outside the gene matches: 8. The DNA of the CDR3 is TGTGCCATCAGTGACCGACAGGGGGCGTTAAACTACGAGCAGTACTTC. This sequence encodes CAISDRQGALNYEQYF.

This clone was counted once. Other DNA sequences in this specimen translate into the identical CDR3. This rearrangement joins TRBV18 to TRBJ1-2; D is possibly TRBD1 (5 bases). Per the germline V gene, CDR1 is KGHSH and CDR2 is LQKENI. This CDR3 is 14 amino acids long. The V end lost 3 bases, the J end lost 5 bases, and 13 bases lay between the germline ends. The CDR3 spells CASSPAGESYGYTF. The CDR3 region has the DNA TGTGCCAGCTCACCGGCGGGGGAATCATATGGCTACACCTTC.

This clone was counted between two and nine times. The gene calls are TRBV7-2 and TRBJ1-5, with D hard to call. This CDR3 contains 15 residues. From germline, CDR1 is SGHTA and CDR2 FQGNSA. V gave up 2 bases and J gave up 3 bases, with 11 bases separating them. The CDR3 loop is CASSLSSAVNQPQHF. Written as DNA, the CDR3 is TGTGCCAGCAGCTTAAGTTCCGCGGTCAATCAGCCCCAGCATTTT.

V is TRBV6-5 and J is TRBJ2-1; the match to TRBD2 covers 8 bases. Germline V gives CDR1 MNHEY, CDR2 SVGAGI. The CDR3 is 16 residues long. J gave up 7 bases and V 0 bases, and 8 bases lay outside the gene matches. This CDR3 is CASSYSKGERGNEQFF. CDR3 sequence (DNA): TGTGCCAGCAGTTACTCGAAGGGGGAGCGGGGGAATGAGCAGTTCTTC.